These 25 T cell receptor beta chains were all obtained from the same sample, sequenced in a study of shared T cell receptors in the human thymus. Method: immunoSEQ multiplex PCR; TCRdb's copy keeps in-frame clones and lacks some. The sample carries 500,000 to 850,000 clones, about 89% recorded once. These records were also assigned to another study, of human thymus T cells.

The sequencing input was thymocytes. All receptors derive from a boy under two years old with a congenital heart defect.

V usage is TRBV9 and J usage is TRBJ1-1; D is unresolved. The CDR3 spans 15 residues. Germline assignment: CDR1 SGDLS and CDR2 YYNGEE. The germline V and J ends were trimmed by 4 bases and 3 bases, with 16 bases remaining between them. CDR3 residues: CASSPSGSPHTEAFF. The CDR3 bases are TGTGCCAGCAGCCCCTCGGGATCCCCCCACACTGAAGCTTTCTTT.

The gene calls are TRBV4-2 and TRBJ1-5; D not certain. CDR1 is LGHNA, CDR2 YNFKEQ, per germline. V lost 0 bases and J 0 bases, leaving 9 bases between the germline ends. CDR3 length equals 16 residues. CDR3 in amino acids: CASSQERSYSNQPQHF. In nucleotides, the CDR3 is TGTGCCAGCAGCCAAGAGCGGAGTTATAGCAATCAGCCCCAGCATTTT.

The CDR3 DNA is TGTGCCAGCAGGTCGGGAAGGACTAATGAAAAACTGTTTTTT. Its translation: CASRSGRTNEKLFF. V is TRBV6-5 and J is TRBJ1-4, with D unresolved. Germline CDR1 and CDR2: MNHEY and SVGAGI. With 6 bases removed from V and 2 bases from J, the gap between germline ends came to 10 bases. The CDR3 has 14 amino acids.

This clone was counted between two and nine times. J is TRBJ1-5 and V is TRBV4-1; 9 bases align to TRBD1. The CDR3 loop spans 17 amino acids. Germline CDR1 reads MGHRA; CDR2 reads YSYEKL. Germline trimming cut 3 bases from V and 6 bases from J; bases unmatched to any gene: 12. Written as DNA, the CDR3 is TGCGCCAGCAGCCATCTAAAGGGACAGGGTGACGTTCAGCCCCAGCATTTT. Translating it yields CASSHLKGQGDVQPQHF.

The CDR3 nucleotides are TGTGCCAGTAGAACGAAGGCGATTTGGACAGGGAAGGTCGTGAACACTGAAGCTTTCTTT. This codes for CASRTKAIWTGKVVNTEAFF. This chain links TRBV19 with TRBJ1-1; 8 positions match TRBD1. Germline V gene lookup returns CDR1 LNHDA and CDR2 SQIVND (reference sequence). This CDR3 is built from 20 residues. V dropped 6 bases and J dropped 0; count of bases not matched to a gene: 21.

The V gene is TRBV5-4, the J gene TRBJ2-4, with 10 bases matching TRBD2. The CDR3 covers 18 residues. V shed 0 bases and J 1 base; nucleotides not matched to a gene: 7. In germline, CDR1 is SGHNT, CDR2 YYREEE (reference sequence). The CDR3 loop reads CASSLVAGGRQAKNIQYF. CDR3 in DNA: TGTGCCAGCAGCTTGGTAGCGGGGGGTCGACAGGCCAAAAACATTCAGTACTTC.

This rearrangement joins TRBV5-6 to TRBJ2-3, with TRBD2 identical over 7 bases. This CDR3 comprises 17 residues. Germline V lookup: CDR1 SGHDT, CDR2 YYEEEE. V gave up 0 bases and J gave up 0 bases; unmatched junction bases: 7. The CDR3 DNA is TGTGCCAGCAGCTTGGCCGAAGCGGGGCAGAGCACAGATACGCAGTATTTT. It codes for CASSLAEAGQSTDTQYF.

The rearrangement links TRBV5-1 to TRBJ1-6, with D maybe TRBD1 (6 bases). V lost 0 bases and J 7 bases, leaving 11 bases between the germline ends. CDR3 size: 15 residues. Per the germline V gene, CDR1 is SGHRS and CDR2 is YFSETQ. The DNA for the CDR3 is TGCGCCAGCAGCTTGGATTGGGGGCCGAATTCACCCCTCCACTTT. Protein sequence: CASSLDWGPNSPLHF.

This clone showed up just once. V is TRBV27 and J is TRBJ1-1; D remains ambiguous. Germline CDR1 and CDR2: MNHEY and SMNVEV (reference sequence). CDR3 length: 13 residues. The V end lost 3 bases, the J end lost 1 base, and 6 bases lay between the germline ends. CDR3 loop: CASSFRENTEAFF. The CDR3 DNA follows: TGTGCCAGCAGTTTCCGGGAGAACACTGAAGCTTTCTTT.

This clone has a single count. For the CDR3, the DNA is TGTGCCAGCAAAGCAGGGGGCGACGTAGTATACAATGAGCAGTTCTTC. This sequence encodes CASKAGGDVVYNEQFF. The J gene is TRBJ2-1, the V gene TRBV28, with TRBD1 matching over 8 bases. This CDR3 comprises 16 residues. V was pared by 7 bases and J by 4 bases, with 12 bases of the junction left unmatched. Germline lookup yields CDR1 MDHEN and CDR2 SYDVKM.

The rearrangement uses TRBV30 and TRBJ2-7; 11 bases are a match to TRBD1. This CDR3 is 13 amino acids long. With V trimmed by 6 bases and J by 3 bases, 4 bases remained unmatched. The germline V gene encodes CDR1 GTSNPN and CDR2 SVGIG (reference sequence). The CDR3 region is CACLGQGDYEQYF. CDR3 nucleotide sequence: TGTGCCTGTTTGGGACAGGGGGACTACGAGCAGTACTTC.

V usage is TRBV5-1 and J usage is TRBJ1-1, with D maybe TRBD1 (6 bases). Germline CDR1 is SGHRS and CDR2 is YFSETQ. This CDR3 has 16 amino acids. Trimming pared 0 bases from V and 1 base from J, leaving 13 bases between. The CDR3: CASSLDRAVRNTEAFF. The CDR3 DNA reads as TGCGCCAGCAGCTTGGACAGGGCGGTTCGGAACACTGAAGCTTTCTTT.

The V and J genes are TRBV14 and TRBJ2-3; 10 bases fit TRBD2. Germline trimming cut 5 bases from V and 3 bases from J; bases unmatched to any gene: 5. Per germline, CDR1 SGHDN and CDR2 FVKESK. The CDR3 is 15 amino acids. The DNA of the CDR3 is TGTGCCAGCAGCGCCACTAGCGGGACGACAGATACGCAGTATTTT. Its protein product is CASSATSGTTDTQYF.

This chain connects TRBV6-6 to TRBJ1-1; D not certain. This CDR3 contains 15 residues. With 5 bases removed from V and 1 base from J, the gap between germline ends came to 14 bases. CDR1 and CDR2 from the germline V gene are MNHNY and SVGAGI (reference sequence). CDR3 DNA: TGTGCCAGCAGTCTTAATGTGGGCCAGAACACTGAAGCTTTCTTT. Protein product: CASSLNVGQNTEAFF.

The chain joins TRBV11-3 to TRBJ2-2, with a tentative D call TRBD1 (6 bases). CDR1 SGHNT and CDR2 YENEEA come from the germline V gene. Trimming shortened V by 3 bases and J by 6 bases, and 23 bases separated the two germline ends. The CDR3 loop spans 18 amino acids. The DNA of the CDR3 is TGTGCCAGCAGCTTGGAAGGGACATTTGTATTGGAGGCCGGGGAGCTGTTTTTT. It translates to CASSLEGTFVLEAGELFF.

CDR3 DNA: TGTGCCAGCAGCTTAGATCGTCTAGCGGGAGGCGAGCAGTACTTC. Protein product: CASSLDRLAGGEQYF. The gene calls are TRBV11-2 and TRBJ2-7, with 11 bases fitting TRBD2. Losses at the gene ends were 0 bases for V and 6 bases for J; bases not matched to a gene: 4. The CDR3 is 15 residues long. Per germline, CDR1 SGHAT and CDR2 FQNNGV.

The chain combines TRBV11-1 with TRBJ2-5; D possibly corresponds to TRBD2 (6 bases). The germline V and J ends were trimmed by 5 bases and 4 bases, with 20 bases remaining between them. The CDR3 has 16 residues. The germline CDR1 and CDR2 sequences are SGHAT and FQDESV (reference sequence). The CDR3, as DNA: TGTGCCAGCAGCCGAGGCCCGCGGACTACCCGAGAGACCCAGTACTTC. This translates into CASSRGPRTTRETQYF.

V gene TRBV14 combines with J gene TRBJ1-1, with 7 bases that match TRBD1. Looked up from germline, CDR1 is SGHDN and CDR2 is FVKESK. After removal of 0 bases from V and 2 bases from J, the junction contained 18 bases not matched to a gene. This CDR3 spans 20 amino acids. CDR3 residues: CASSQDLLTGSKISNTEAFF. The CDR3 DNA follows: TGTGCCAGCAGCCAAGACCTTTTGACAGGGTCGAAAATCTCTAACACTGAAGCTTTCTTT. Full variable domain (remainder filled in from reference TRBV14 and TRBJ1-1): EAGVTQFPSHSVIEKGQTVTLRCDPISGHDNLYWYRRVMGKEIKFLLHFVKESKQDESGMPNNRFLAERTGGTYSTLKVQPAELEDSGVYFCASSQDLLTGSKISNTEAFFGQGTRLTVV.

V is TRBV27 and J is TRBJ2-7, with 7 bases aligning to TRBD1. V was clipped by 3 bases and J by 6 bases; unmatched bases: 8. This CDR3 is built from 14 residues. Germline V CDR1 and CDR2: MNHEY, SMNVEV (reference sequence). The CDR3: CASSFRGRLLEQYF. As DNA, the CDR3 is TGTGCCAGCAGTTTCAGGGGGAGACTACTCGAGCAGTACTTC.

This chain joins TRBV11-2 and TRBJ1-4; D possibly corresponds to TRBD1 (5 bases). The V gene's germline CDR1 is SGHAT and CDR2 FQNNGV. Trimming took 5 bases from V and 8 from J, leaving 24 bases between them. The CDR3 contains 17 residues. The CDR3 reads CASSPGGSGPRREKLFF. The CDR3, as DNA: TGTGCCAGCAGCCCGGGGGGATCAGGGCCCAGGAGGGAAAAACTGTTTTTT.

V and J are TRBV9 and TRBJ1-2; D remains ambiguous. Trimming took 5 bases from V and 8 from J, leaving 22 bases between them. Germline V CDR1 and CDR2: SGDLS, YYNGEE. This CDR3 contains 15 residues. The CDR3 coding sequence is TGTGCCAGCAGTCTACCCCACGAGGGTGCTTGGGGCTACACCTTC. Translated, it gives CASSLPHEGAWGYTF.

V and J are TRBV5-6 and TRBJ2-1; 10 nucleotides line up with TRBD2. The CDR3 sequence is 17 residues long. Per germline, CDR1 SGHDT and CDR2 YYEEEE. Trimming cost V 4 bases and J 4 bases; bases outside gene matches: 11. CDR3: CASSHRRGLASYNEQFF. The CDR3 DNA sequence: TGTGCCAGCAGCCATCGCCGGGGACTAGCGTCATACAATGAGCAGTTCTTC.

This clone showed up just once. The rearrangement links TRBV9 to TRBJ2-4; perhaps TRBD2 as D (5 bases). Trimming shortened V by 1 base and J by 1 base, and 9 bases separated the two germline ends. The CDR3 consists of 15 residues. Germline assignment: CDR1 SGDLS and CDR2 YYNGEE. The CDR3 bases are TGTGCCAGCAGCGTATCGGGGATGGCCAAAAACATTCAGTACTTC. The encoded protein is CASSVSGMAKNIQYF.

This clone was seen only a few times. The CDR3, as DNA: TGTGCCAGTACGGACAGGGCTAACTATGGCTACACCTTC. Translation: CASTDRANYGYTF. The genes are TRBV19 and TRBJ1-2; 8 bases fit TRBD1. Germline V gives CDR1 LNHDA, CDR2 SQIVND (reference sequence). After removal of 7 bases from V and 0 bases from J, the junction contained 1 base not matched to a gene. The CDR3 extends over 13 amino acids.

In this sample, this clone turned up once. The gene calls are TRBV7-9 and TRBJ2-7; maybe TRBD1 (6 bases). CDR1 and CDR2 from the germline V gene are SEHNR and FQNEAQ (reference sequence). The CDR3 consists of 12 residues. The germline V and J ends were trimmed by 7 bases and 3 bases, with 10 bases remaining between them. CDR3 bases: TGTGCCAGCACCAGGGGAGACTACGAGCAGTACTTC. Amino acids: CASTRGDYEQYF.